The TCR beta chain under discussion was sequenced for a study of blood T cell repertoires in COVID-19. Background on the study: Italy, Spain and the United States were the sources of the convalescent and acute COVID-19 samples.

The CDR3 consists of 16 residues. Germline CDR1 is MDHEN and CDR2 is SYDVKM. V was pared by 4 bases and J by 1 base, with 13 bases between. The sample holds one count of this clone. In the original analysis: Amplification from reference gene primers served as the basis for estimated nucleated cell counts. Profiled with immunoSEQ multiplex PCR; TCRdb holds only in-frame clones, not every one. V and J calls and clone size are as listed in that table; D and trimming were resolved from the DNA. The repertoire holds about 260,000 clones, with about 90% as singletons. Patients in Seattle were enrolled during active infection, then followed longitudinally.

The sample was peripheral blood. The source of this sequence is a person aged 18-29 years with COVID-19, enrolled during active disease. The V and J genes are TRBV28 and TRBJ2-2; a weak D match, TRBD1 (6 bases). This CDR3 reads CASSSSGTKNTGELFF. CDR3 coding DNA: TGTGCCAGCAGTTCCTCCGGGACAAAGAACACCGGGGAGCTGTTTTTT.